What follows describes a single T cell receptor (beta chain). The antigen is not known. This entry is derived from a study of vaccination and CD4 T cells after COVID-19. Study-wide context: Convalescent patients had positive nasal swab PCR results for SARS-CoV-2. Disease was mild in fewer than 10 and severe in one.

With the Oncomine TCR Beta short-read assay, DNA from cultured CD4+ T cells was sequenced. TCRdb used MiXCR to reprocess the PCR reads, holding one entry per CDR3 protein. The sample includes about 14,000 distinct CDR3 sequences, roughly 51% of them seen just once. Trimming removed 0 bases at V and 6 bases at J, with 17 bases between. The CDR3 loop spans 15 amino acids. Germline V CDR1 and CDR2: DFQATT, SNEGSKA (reference sequence). Documented treatment: approximately 9-day PBMC culture with coronavirus spike peptide pools or control peptides (ViraFEST assay). Negative selection was the method that isolated CD4+ T cells after less than eleven days of culture.

The sequence derives from a human donor who had recovered from COVID-19. The chain combines TRBV20-1 with TRBJ1-1; the D gene is possibly TRBD1 (5 bases). Here the sequenced sample was CD4+ T cells from blood, cultured in vitro, taken before SARS-CoV-2 vaccination. The CDR3 sequence is CSARDPWGSVSEAFF. The CDR3 bases are TGCAGTGCTAGAGACCCGTGGGGGTCGGTTTCTGAAGCTTTCTTT.